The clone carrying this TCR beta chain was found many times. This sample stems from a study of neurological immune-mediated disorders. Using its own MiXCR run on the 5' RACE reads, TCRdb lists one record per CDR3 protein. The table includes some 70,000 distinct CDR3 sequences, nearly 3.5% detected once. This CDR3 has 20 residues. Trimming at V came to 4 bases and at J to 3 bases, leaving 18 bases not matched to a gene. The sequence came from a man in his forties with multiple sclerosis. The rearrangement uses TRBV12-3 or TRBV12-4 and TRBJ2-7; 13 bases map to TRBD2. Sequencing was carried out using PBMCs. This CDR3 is CASSSRTSTSGRIRDYEQYF. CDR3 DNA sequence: TGTGCCAGCAGTTCCCGAACCTCGACTAGCGGGAGGATCAGGGACTACGAGCAGTACTTC.